One and the same sample provided the 4 T cell receptor beta chains below, sequenced in a study of STAT3 mutations in large granular lymphocyte leukemia. The study's findings and limits: Every T-cell large granular lymphocyte leukemia patient had at least one immunodominant TCR beta clonotype.

Their antigen targets remain unknown. Some clones are missing from TCRdb's copy, which holds only in-frame ones; the method was immunoSEQ multiplex PCR. The sample carries about 5,500 clones, about 93% recorded once. The sample comprised peripheral blood mononuclear cells. The receptors were sampled from a man aged 60 to 75 with T-cell large granular lymphocyte leukemia. Some clones in this sample may be carry-over from other donors' samples.

This clone was observed a handful of times. The chain employs TRBV6-5 and TRBJ2-5, with a weak D call TRBD2 (6 bases). There are 16 residues in the CDR3. Trimming cost V 0 bases and J 7 bases, with 18 bases left between them. CDR1 and CDR2 from the germline V gene are MNHEY and SVGAGI. The CDR3 DNA reads TGTGCCAGCAGTTACTCGATTAGCGGCGCCAGAATGACCCAGTACTTC. It encodes CASSYSISGARMTQYF.

V and J are TRBV29-1 and TRBJ2-7; D may be TRBD1 or TRBD2 (6 bases each). The CDR3 is 14 amino acids. V lost 1 base and J lost 2, with 12 bases in between. Germline V gene lookup returns CDR1 SQVTM and CDR2 ANQGSEA. CDR3 sequence reads: CSVEGAGHPYEQYF. The CDR3 coding sequence is TGCAGCGTTGAAGGGGCGGGACATCCCTACGAGCAGTACTTC.

V gene TRBV27 combines with J gene TRBJ2-3; D possibly corresponds to TRBD2 (6 bases). In germline, CDR1 is MNHEY, CDR2 SMNVEV (reference sequence). Trimming removed 10 bases from V and 9 bases from J, with 20 bases in between. The CDR3 has 13 residues. Written as DNA, the CDR3 is TGTGCCACCTTTTCTGTGGGGGGAGCGACGCAGTATTTT. Translating gives CATFSVGGATQYF.

The gene calls are TRBV27 and TRBJ2-2; perhaps D is TRBD1 or TRBD2 (5 bases each). Per the germline V gene, CDR1 is MNHEY and CDR2 is SMNVEV (reference sequence). The V end was cut by 0 bases, the J end by 6 bases, with 17 bases between. The length of the CDR3 is 17 residues. CDR3 region: CASSLSIMGVGPGELFF. As DNA, the CDR3 is TGTGCCAGCAGTTTATCGATAATGGGGGTGGGACCCGGGGAGCTGTTTTTT.